The 15 T cell receptor beta chains given below trace back to one sample, sequenced in a study of cytomegalovirus exposure and HLA in healthy donors. Researchers ran the PCR with 60 Vbeta and 13 Jbeta primers. Produced via immunoSEQ multiplex PCR; TCRdb's table is partial and in-frame only. The sample records over 110,000 clones, 70% to 85% being singletons. Sequencing used PBMCs. The receptors were sampled from a male donor in good health and CMV-seronegative.

J is TRBJ2-1 and V is TRBV15, with D possibly being TRBD2 (6 bases). Germline CDR1 reads LNHNV; CDR2 reads YYDKDF (reference sequence). V lost 5 bases, J lost 5 bases, and 19 bases lay in between. The CDR3 extends over 16 amino acids. DNA of the CDR3: TGTGCCACCAGCGAACCGAGGACTACCCTGAACAATGAGCAGTTCTTC. The encoded protein is CATSEPRTTLNNEQFF.

The rearrangement uses TRBV4-3 and TRBJ1-2, with 10 nucleotides matching TRBD1. The V segment lost 4 bases and the J segment 4 bases; nucleotides outside the gene matches: 3. The CDR3 spans 14 residues. The germline CDR1 and CDR2 sequences are LGHNA and YSLEER. The chain's CDR3 is CASSRGQGVYGYTF. For the CDR3, the DNA is TGCGCCAGCAGCCGAGGACAGGGGGTCTATGGCTACACCTTC.

This CDR3 is CASGDRGIPGELFF. The CDR3 nucleotides are TGTGCCAGCGGCGACAGGGGAATCCCCGGGGAGCTGTTTTTT. This chain uses TRBV6-1 with TRBJ2-2, with 8 bases that match TRBD1. This CDR3 spans 14 amino acids. V shed 8 bases, J shed 6 bases, and the junction held 8 bases outside the gene matches. Looked up from germline, CDR1 is MNHNS and CDR2 is SASEGT.

The rearrangement uses TRBV7-9 and TRBJ1-1, with no clear D. The germline V and J ends were trimmed by 5 bases and 1 base, with 5 bases remaining between them. Germline V CDR1 and CDR2: SEHNR, FQNEAQ (reference sequence). This CDR3 has 12 residues. The CDR3 region is CASSSQNTEAFF. Written as DNA, the CDR3 is TGTGCCAGCAGCAGCCAGAACACTGAAGCTTTCTTT. The complete variable domain, with remaining parts taken from reference TRBV7-9 and TRBJ1-1, reads DTGVSQNPRHKITKRGQNVTFRCDPISEHNRLYWYRQTLGQGPEFLTYFQNEAQLEKSRLLSDRFSAERPKGSFSTLEIQRTEQGDSAMYLCASSSQNTEAFFGQGTRLTVV.

J is TRBJ1-2 and V is TRBV18, with 7 bases identical to TRBD1. The CDR3 is made up of 14 amino acids. V gave up 2 bases and J gave up 4 bases; unmatched junction bases: 4. Germline CDR1 reads KGHSH; CDR2 reads LQKENI. CDR3 sequence reads: CASSPDRVAYGYTF. The CDR3 DNA reads as TGTGCCAGCTCACCAGACAGGGTGGCCTATGGCTACACCTTC.

This sequence joins TRBV25-1 and TRBJ2-7; possible D gene TRBD2, 5 bases. Per germline, CDR1 MGHDK and CDR2 SYGVNS. Trimming took off 7 bases at V and 6 bases at J, with 10 bases between the two ends. This CDR3 contains 11 residues. CDR3 sequence: CASTLGGEQYF. DNA for the CDR3: TGTGCCAGCACCTTAGGAGGCGAGCAGTACTTC.

The gene calls are TRBV15 and TRBJ2-7, with a weak D call TRBD2 (5 bases). V gave up 0 bases and J gave up 11 bases, with 20 bases separating them. CDR3 length: 15 amino acids. Germline V gene sequence: CDR1 LNHNV, CDR2 YYDKDF (reference sequence). The CDR3 nucleotides are TGTGCCACCAGCAGAGATTCGGCGGGCTCTACGAGGGAGTACTTC. It yields the protein CATSRDSAGSTREYF.

Points on this clone: Germline and junction disagree at one end, which may indicate a read error. This chain joins TRBV4-3 and TRBJ2-2; TRBD2 matches at 7 bases. The CDR3 spans 14 residues. Germline CDR1 is LGHNA and CDR2 is YSLEER. The CDR3 region is CASSSRGLQTREVF. CDR3 sequence (DNA): TGCGCCAGCAGCTCTCGTGGGCTCCAGACTCGGGAGGTTTTT.

The rearrangement uses TRBV9 and TRBJ2-3; no clear D gene. Germline CDR1 reads SGDLS; CDR2 reads YYNGEE. The V gene lost 0 bases and the J gene lost 1 base, with 9 bases spanning the gap. The CDR3 runs 15 residues. The CDR3 DNA sequence: TGTGCCAGCAGCGTAGAAGACTCCCGCACAGATACGCAGTATTTT. It is translated as CASSVEDSRTDTQYF.

The chain is built from TRBV2 and TRBJ2-7; D is perhaps TRBD2 (7 bases). This CDR3 spans 14 amino acids. In germline, CDR1 is SNHLY, CDR2 FYNNEI. Trimming took off 4 bases at V and 6 bases at J, with 16 bases between the two ends. The CDR3 DNA reads as TGTGCCAGCAGTGGTTCGGGGGGCCCCGCCGAGCAGTACTTC. It codes for CASSGSGGPAEQYF. The variable domain in full, with the rest retrieved from reference TRBV2 and TRBJ2-7, is EPEVTQTPSHQVTQMGQEVILRCVPISNHLYFYWYRQILGQKVEFLVSFYNNEISEKSEIFDDQFSVERPDGSNFTLKIRSTKLEDSAMYFCASSGSGGPAEQYFGPGTRLTVT.

V usage is TRBV4-1 and J usage is TRBJ1-2, with a weak D call TRBD1 (6 bases). This CDR3 has 14 residues. CDR1 is MGHRA, CDR2 YSYEKL, per germline. The V gene lost 5 bases and the J gene lost 2 bases, with 12 bases spanning the gap. The CDR3 is CASSTGTFNYGYTF. CDR3 DNA: TGCGCCAGCAGCACCGGGACATTCAACTATGGCTACACCTTC.

The gene calls are TRBV7-3 and TRBJ2-2; 8 nucleotides line up with TRBD2. V lost 0 bases and J lost 5; bases outside the gene matches: 5. CDR1 is SGHTA and CDR2 is FQGTGA in the germline V gene. This CDR3 contains 16 residues. The CDR3 coding sequence is TGTGCCAGCAGCTTAACCAGCGGGGGTGGGACCGGGGAGCTGTTTTTT. Its translation is CASSLTSGGGTGELFF.

The gene calls are TRBV15 and TRBJ2-3, with D unresolved. The CDR3 runs 13 residues. With 0 bases removed from V and 3 bases from J, the gap between germline ends came to 4 bases. Germline lookup yields CDR1 LNHNV and CDR2 YYDKDF (reference sequence). CDR3 protein: CATSRDSTDTQYF. The CDR3 DNA reads as TGTGCCACCAGCAGAGATTCGACAGATACGCAGTATTTT.

Only one count was recorded for this clone. The chain employs TRBV7-9 and TRBJ2-7; 9 bases map to TRBD1. Trimming cost V 5 bases and J 7 bases; bases outside gene matches: 6. The CDR3 is 13 residues long. Germline V gene lookup returns CDR1 SEHNR and CDR2 FQNEAQ (reference sequence). In DNA, the CDR3 is TGTGCCAGCAGCCCACAGACAGGGGGAGAGCAGTACTTC. Amino acids: CASSPQTGGEQYF.

This clone appeared once. This chain joins TRBV4-1 and TRBJ1-5, with no clear D. The V end was cut by 1 base, the J end by 6 bases, with 10 bases between. Germline V gene lookup returns CDR1 MGHRA and CDR2 YSYEKL. The CDR3 length is 14 residues. The CDR3: CASSQVGRSQPQHF. As DNA, the CDR3 is TGCGCCAGCAGCCAAGTGGGGAGGAGTCAGCCCCAGCATTTT.